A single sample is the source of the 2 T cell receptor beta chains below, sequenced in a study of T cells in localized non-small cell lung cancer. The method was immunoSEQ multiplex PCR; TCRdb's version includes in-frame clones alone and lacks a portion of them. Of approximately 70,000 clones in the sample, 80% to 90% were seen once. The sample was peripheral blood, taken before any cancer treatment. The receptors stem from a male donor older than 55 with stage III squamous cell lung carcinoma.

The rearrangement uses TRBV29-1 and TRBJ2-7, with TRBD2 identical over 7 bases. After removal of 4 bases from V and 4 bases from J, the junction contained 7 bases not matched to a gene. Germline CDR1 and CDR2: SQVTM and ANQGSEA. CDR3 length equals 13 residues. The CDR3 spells CSVGQGGTYEQYF. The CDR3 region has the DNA TGCAGCGTTGGGCAGGGAGGGACGTACGAGCAGTACTTC.

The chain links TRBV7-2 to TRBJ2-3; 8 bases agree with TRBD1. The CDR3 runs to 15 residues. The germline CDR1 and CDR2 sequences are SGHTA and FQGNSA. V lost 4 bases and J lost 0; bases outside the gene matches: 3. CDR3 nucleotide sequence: TGTGCCAGCAGCTCGGACAGGGTCAGCACAGATACGCAGTATTTT. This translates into CASSSDRVSTDTQYF. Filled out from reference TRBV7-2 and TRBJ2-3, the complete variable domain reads GAGVSQSPSNKVTEKGKDVELRCDPISGHTALYWYRQSLGQGLEFLIYFQGNSAPDKSGLPSDRFSAERTGGSVSTLTIQRTQQEDSAVYLCASSSDRVSTDTQYFGPGTRLTVL.